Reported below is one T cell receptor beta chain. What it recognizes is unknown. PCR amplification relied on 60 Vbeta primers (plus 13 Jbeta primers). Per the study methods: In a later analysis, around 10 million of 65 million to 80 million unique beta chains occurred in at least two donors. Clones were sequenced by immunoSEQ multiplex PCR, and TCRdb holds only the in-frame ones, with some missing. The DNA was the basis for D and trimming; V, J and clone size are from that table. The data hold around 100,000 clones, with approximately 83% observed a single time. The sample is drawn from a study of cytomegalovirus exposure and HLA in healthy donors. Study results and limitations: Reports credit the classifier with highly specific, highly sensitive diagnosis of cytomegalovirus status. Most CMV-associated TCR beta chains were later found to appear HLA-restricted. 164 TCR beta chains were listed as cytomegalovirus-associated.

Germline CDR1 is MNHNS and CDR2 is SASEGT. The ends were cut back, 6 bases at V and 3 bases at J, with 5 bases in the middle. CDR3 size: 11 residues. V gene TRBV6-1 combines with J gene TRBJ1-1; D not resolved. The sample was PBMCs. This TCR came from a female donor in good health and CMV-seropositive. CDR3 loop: CASSRYTEAFF. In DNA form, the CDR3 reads TGTGCCAGCAGCCGGTACACTGAAGCTTTCTTT.